This is a list of T cell receptor beta chains from one sample in a study of T-cell memory formation after mild COVID-19. One entry per CDR3 protein results from TCRdb running MiXCR on the 5' RACE reads. In the table there are under 350,000 distinct CDR3 sequences, around 16% of which are singletons. The sequencing input was PBMCs or a T cell subset sorted from them (not recorded which). These receptors were taken from a man younger than 35 who had mild COVID-19 (a few samples of this study predate the infection). Cell type and time point are not known. Each CDR3 is given with its conserved first and last residue. D genes are given only for firm matches. A clone size is listed for some rows: how often the clone was seen (once, few, many), or a class if it is expanded.

TRBJ2-7,TRBV11-2,TRBD1,-,CASSFSLTGGEDYEQYF,TGTGCCAGCAGCTTCTCTTTGACAGGGGGCGAGGACTACGAGCAGTACTTC
TRBJ1-2,TRBV10-3,-,-,CAVRRGEGYTF,TGTGCCGTGCGCCGGGGAGAAGGCTACACCTTC
TRBJ2-2,TRBV6-2/TRBV6-3,TRBD2,-,CASSYLPSGGTGELFF,TGTGCCAGCAGTTACTTGCCTAGCGGGGGCACCGGGGAGCTGTTTTTT
TRBJ2-3,TRBV5-5,-,few,CASRSQGGFSTDTQYF,TGTGCCAGCAGATCCCAGGGGGGATTTAGCACAGATACGCAGTATTTT
TRBJ2-2,TRBV5-1,-,-,CASSKIVGELFF,TGCGCCAGCAGTAAGATAGTCGGGGAGCTGTTTTTT
TRBJ2-7,TRBV6-1,-,few,CASSAAGFEQYF,TGTGCCAGCAGCGCCGCAGGGTTCGAGCAGTACTTC
TRBJ1-5,TRBV12-5,-,once,CASGPGQPQHF,TGTGCTAGTGGCCCAGGTCAGCCCCAGCATTTT
TRBJ2-1,TRBV20-1,-,many,CSARYPRKDNEQFF,TGCAGTGCTAGATACCCACGCAAAGACAATGAGCAGTTCTTC
TRBJ2-1,TRBV5-1,TRBD2,few,CASSFLLAGANEQFF,TGCGCCAGCAGCTTCCTACTAGCGGGGGCCAATGAGCAGTTCTTC
TRBJ1-2,TRBV18,TRBD1,-,CASSTGQAYGYTF,TGTGCCAGCTCAACCGGACAGGCCTATGGCTACACCTTC
TRBJ1-2,TRBV6-2/TRBV6-3,-,-,CASSYSMGYGYTF,TGTGCCAGCAGTTACTCCATGGGATATGGCTACACCTTC
TRBJ2-4,TRBV6-2/TRBV6-3,-,-,CASRRAGAKNIQYF,TGTGCCAGCCGAAGGGCGGGGGCCAAAAACATTCAGTACTTC
TRBJ1-1,TRBV5-1,-,-,CASSPEAGHQQGAFF,TGCGCCAGCAGCCCCGAGGCGGGACACCAACAAGGAGCTTTCTTT
TRBJ1-5,TRBV18,-,-,CASSTRGDSNQPQHF,TGTGCCAGCTCTACCAGGGGAGATAGCAATCAGCCCCAGCATTTT
TRBJ2-1,TRBV4-1,TRBD1,few,CASSPDRLDNEQFF,TGCGCCAGCAGCCCGGACAGGCTCGACAATGAGCAGTTCTTC
TRBJ2-5,TRBV5-4,TRBD2,-,CASSPGLREGGETQYF,TGTGCCAGCAGCCCGGGACTACGGGAAGGCGGGGAGACCCAGTACTTC
TRBJ2-3,TRBV10-3,-,-,CAISEVRGTDTQYF,TGTGCCATCAGTGAGGTCCGCGGCACAGATACGCAGTATTTT
TRBJ2-3,TRBV29-1,TRBD2,-,CSGAGTSGGPLIDTQYF,TGCAGCGGTGCCGGGACTAGCGGGGGGCCACTGATAGATACGCAGTATTTT
TRBJ2-4,TRBV12-3/TRBV12-4,-,-,CASSYRQGGENIQYF,TGTGCCAGCAGTTACCGACAGGGAGGGGAAAACATTCAGTACTTC
TRBJ2-1,TRBV7-2,-,many,CASSLRDSSYNEQFF,TGTGCCAGCAGCTTACGGGATAGCTCCTACAATGAGCAGTTCTTC
TRBJ2-7,TRBV10-3,TRBD1,-,CATESSTGVSYEQYF,TGTGCCACCGAAAGCTCGACAGGGGTCTCCTACGAGCAGTACTTC
TRBJ2-4,TRBV6-5,TRBD2,few,CASSPRVGRGSLAVQYF,TGTGCCAGCAGTCCCCGGGTAGGGAGGGGATCCCTAGCGGTTCAGTACTTC
TRBJ2-2,TRBV20-1,-,few,CSARWQGLGTGELFF,TGCAGTGCTAGGTGGCAGGGGTTGGGAACCGGGGAGCTGTTTTTT
TRBJ2-7,TRBV7-2,TRBD1,few,CASSSAGGASYEQYF,TGTGCCAGCAGCTCGGCAGGGGGCGCATCCTACGAGCAGTACTTC
TRBJ1-2,TRBV3-1,TRBD1,-,CASSPDRDGYTF,TGTGCCAGCAGCCCGGACAGGGATGGCTACACCTTC
TRBJ2-5,TRBV6-5,TRBD1,-,CASSYGRDRGAKRRTQYF,TGTGCCAGCAGTTACGGTCGAGACAGGGGTGCAAAGAGACGGACCCAGTACTTC
TRBJ2-1,TRBV29-1,TRBD2,-,CSVARLAAGQGEQFF,TGCAGCGTTGCCCGACTAGCGGCGGGTCAGGGTGAGCAGTTCTTC
TRBJ2-7,TRBV7-9,TRBD2,few,CASSAGGAREQYF,TGTGCCAGCAGCGCGGGGGGGGCGAGGGAGCAGTACTTC
TRBJ1-1,TRBV6-5,-,few,CASRRQANTEAFF,TGTGCCAGCCGTAGACAGGCCAACACTGAAGCTTTCTTT
TRBJ2-7,TRBV15,-,few,CATSRDPGGGDEQYF,TGTGCCACCAGCAGAGATCCGGGCGGAGGGGACGAGCAGTACTTC
TRBJ1-6,TRBV12-3/TRBV12-4,-,many,CASSLIFSPLHF,TGTGCCAGCAGTTTAATATTTTCACCCCTCCACTTT
TRBJ1-1,TRBV20-1,-,few,CSASKTTAFF,TGCAGTGCTAGTAAGACGACGGCTTTCTTT
TRBJ2-1,TRBV9,TRBD2,-,CASSARLAGLYNEQFF,TGTGCCAGCAGCGCTCGACTAGCGGGGCTATACAATGAGCAGTTCTTC
TRBJ2-5,TRBV29-1,-,few,CSVDGQTLWLETQYF,TGCAGCGTTGACGGGCAGACGTTGTGGTTGGAGACCCAGTACTTC
TRBJ2-1,TRBV11-2,-,few,CASTSTNSYNEQFF,TGTGCCAGTACGAGCACAAACTCCTACAATGAGCAGTTCTTC
TRBJ2-1,TRBV20-1,-,few,CSARGGGGHSSYNEQFF,TGCAGTGCTAGGGGGGGCGGAGGCCATAGCTCCTACAATGAGCAGTTCTTC
TRBJ1-2,TRBV7-9,-,-,CASSSSGGDYGYTF,TGTGCCAGCAGCTCTTCGGGGGGAGACTATGGCTACACCTTC
TRBJ1-2,TRBV9,-,-,CASSQDSAYGYTF,TGTGCCAGCAGCCAGGACAGCGCCTATGGCTACACCTTC
TRBJ1-2,TRBV4-3,-,-,CASSTKPGRVEGYTF,TGCGCCAGCAGTACCAAACCGGGACGGGTTGAGGGCTACACCTTC
TRBJ2-4,TRBV5-1,TRBD1,-,CASSPGTGPNIQYF,TGCGCCAGCAGCCCCGGGACAGGGCCAAACATTCAGTACTTC
TRBJ1-6,TRBV28,-,-,CASGSSYNSPLHF,TGTGCCTCGGGGAGCTCCTATAATTCACCCCTCCACTTT
TRBJ1-2,TRBV24-1,-,-,CATSDGEEYGYTF,TGTGCCACCAGTGATGGGGAAGAGTATGGCTACACCTTC
TRBJ1-1,TRBV5-1,-,-,CASSLPGAEAFF,TGCGCCAGCAGCTTACCGGGGGCTGAAGCTTTCTTT
TRBJ2-5,TRBV28,TRBD1,many,CASSLDRGGGETQYF,TGTGCCAGCAGTTTGGACAGGGGGGGAGGAGAGACCCAGTACTTC
TRBJ2-1,TRBV5-1,-,-,CASSGGINNEQFF,TGCGCCAGCAGCGGGGGGATTAACAATGAGCAGTTCTTC
TRBJ2-6,TRBV6-5,-,-,CASSPTHSGANVLTF,TGTGCCAGCAGCCCAACACACTCTGGGGCCAACGTCCTGACTTTC
TRBJ2-3,TRBV5-6,TRBD2,-,CASSLVGGGATDTQYF,TGTGCCAGCAGCTTGGTTGGCGGGGGGGCGACAGATACGCAGTATTTT
TRBJ2-7,TRBV7-3,-,few,CASSSLGGEQYF,TGTGCCAGCAGCTCTCTAGGGGGGGAGCAGTACTTC
TRBJ2-5,TRBV4-1,-,many,CASSQGGGQETQYF,TGCGCCAGCAGCCAAGGTGGGGGACAAGAGACCCAGTACTTC